The 10 T cell receptor beta chains presented below share a single source sample, sequenced in a study of blood T cell repertoires in COVID-19. The protocol was immunoSEQ multiplex PCR, while the TCRdb copy is restricted to in-frame clones and leaves out a portion. The table shows under 200,000 clones, with approximately 80% occurring only once. The specimen sequenced was peripheral blood. These receptors all come from a woman aged 80 or older with active or convalescent COVID-19.

The chain uses TRBV6-2 or TRBV6-3 and TRBJ1-5; a possible D gene is TRBD1 (5 bases). The CDR3 sequence is 19 residues long. Germline V gives CDR1 MNHEY, CDR2 SVGEGT. V dropped 6 bases and J dropped 6 bases, with 30 bases sitting between them. As DNA, the CDR3 is TGTGCCAGCAGCTCTAGCGGGGGGGTCTCGCTATTTCAACCTCAGCCCCAGCATTTT. As protein: CASSSSGGVSLFQPQPQHF.

This sequence joins TRBV19 and TRBJ1-2; 9 nucleotides line up with TRBD1. With 5 bases clipped from V and 7 bases from J, the junction kept 8 bases outside the gene matches. Germline V lookup: CDR1 LNHDA, CDR2 SQIVND (reference sequence). There are 14 residues in the CDR3. The CDR3 loop is CASSPGQGNGGYTF. CDR3 coding DNA: TGTGCCAGTAGTCCCGGACAGGGGAATGGTGGCTACACCTTC.

The genes are TRBV6-5 and TRBJ1-5, with D possibly being TRBD1 (6 bases). Trimming shortened V by 5 bases and J by 1 base, and 12 bases separated the two germline ends. This CDR3 is built from 15 residues. The germline CDR1 and CDR2 sequences are MNHEY and SVGAGI. CDR3 DNA: TGTGCCAGCAGTCAACAGGGTAGGAGCAATCAGCCCCAGCATTTT. Translating gives CASSQQGRSNQPQHF.

This chain uses TRBV12-3 or TRBV12-4 with TRBJ1-1; the D is unclear. V was shortened by 2 bases and J by 10 bases, with 8 bases between the two germline ends. This CDR3 has 11 amino acids. The CDR3 protein is CASSLTGVAFF. CDR3 nucleotide sequence: TGTGCCAGCAGTTTAACCGGGGTAGCTTTCTTT.

V usage is TRBV10-2 and J usage is TRBJ2-7, with 11 bases identical to TRBD2. Per the germline V gene, CDR1 is WSHSY and CDR2 is SAAADI. With V trimmed by 8 bases and J by 3 bases, 12 bases remained unmatched. The CDR3 is 16 residues long. The CDR3 sequence: CASLPQTSGVVYEQYF. DNA of the CDR3: TGCGCCAGCCTCCCGCAGACTAGCGGGGTAGTCTACGAGCAGTACTTC.

The gene calls are TRBV19 and TRBJ2-7; D is possibly TRBD2 (6 bases). Germline CDR1 reads LNHDA; CDR2 reads SQIVND (reference sequence). This CDR3 has 13 residues. V was cut by 10 bases and J by 0 bases, with 13 bases left in between. The CDR3 region has the DNA TGTGCCACACGCGGGGCGGTCTCCTACGAGCAGTACTTC. Its translation: CATRGAVSYEQYF.

V is TRBV11-2 and J is TRBJ1-2; tentative D call: TRBD1 (6 bases). Germline V gene lookup returns CDR1 SGHAT and CDR2 FQNNGV. The CDR3 has 14 residues. V lost 3 bases and J lost 5, with 13 bases in between. The CDR3 sequence is CASSFRGEGYGYTF. In nucleotides, the CDR3 is TGTGCCAGCAGCTTTAGGGGGGAGGGATATGGCTACACCTTC.

V usage is TRBV27 and J usage is TRBJ1-1; perhaps TRBD1 as D (5 bases). Germline CDR1 reads MNHEY; CDR2 reads SMNVEV (reference sequence). The ends were cut back, 5 bases at V and 1 base at J, with 8 bases in the middle. CDR3 length: 13 amino acids. CDR3 protein: CASSRQSNTEAFF. CDR3 coding DNA: TGTGCCAGCAGTCGACAGTCGAACACTGAAGCTTTCTTT.

V and J are TRBV19 and TRBJ1-5, with 8 bases identical to TRBD1. In germline, CDR1 is LNHDA, CDR2 SQIVND (reference sequence). J was trimmed by 1 base and V by 8 bases; bases with no gene match: 1. The CDR3 contains 13 residues. The CDR3 reads CASWDRSNQPQHF. The DNA for the CDR3 is TGTGCCAGTTGGGACAGGAGCAATCAGCCCCAGCATTTT.

The chain employs TRBV5-1 and TRBJ2-6; D remains ambiguous. Germline CDR1 reads SGHRS; CDR2 reads YFSETQ. Trimming took 0 bases from V and 2 from J, leaving 3 bases between them. CDR3 length: 14 amino acids. CDR3 amino acids: CASSLGAGANVLTF. CDR3 coding DNA: TGCGCCAGCAGCTTGGGCGCTGGGGCCAACGTCCTGACTTTC.